The clone carrying this TCR beta chain was counted at least ten times. The antigen remains undetermined. Individual cDNA molecules received unique molecular identifiers during library preparation. TCRdb ran MiXCR on the 5' RACE reads and lists one entry per CDR3 protein. Of 65,000 to 75,000 distinct CDR3 sequences listed, 11% are singletons. This sample is part of a study of early T cells in non-severe SARS-CoV-2 infection. Whole-study context: Bulk RNA from unsorted whole blood was sequenced; chains were unpaired. Study-level findings and limits: Anti-spike CD8 specificities were favored by VDJdb matching, whose results missed private and CD4 specificities.

V dropped 4 bases and J dropped 2; count of bases not matched to a gene: 6. Germline V lookup: CDR1 SNHLY, CDR2 FYNNEI. The CDR3 length is 15 residues. Input material: whole blood. The chain is built from TRBV2 and TRBJ2-5, with TRBD2 matching over 8 bases. The receptor comes from an adult who was a healthcare worker with PCR-confirmed SARS-CoV-2 infection or an uninfected control (not recorded which). This CDR3 reads CASSGPRGGQETQYF. The CDR3 nucleotides are TGTGCCAGCAGTGGCCCCCGGGGGGGGCAAGAGACCCAGTACTTC.